This TCR beta chain stems from a study of T cells after yellow fever vaccination. Study results and caveats: The study re-detected most primary-vaccination clones after the booster (96% CD4, almost 90% CD8). It was a small share of clonotypes that appeared in both CD4 and CD8 compartments.

TCRdb reprocessed the 5' RACE reads with MiXCR, giving one entry per CDR3 protein. The table records 340,000 or so distinct CDR3 sequences, about 12% of them present only once. This CDR3 has 15 residues. The germline CDR1 and CDR2 sequences are SGHKS and YYEKEE (reference sequence). J lost 14 bases, V lost 4 bases, and 13 bases had no gene match. On this clonotype itself: The antigen is undetermined.

The chain combines TRBV5-5 with TRBJ1-6; 9 bases map to TRBD1. The source material was CD4+ T cells sorted from PBMCs, sampled 15 days after the yellow fever booster vaccination. This TCR derives from a young man who received the YFV17D yellow fever vaccine. The CDR3 DNA reads as TGTGCCAGCAGCGCCGAGACAGGGGGTCCTCCGTCCCTCCACTTT. This codes for CASSAETGGPPSLHF.